The source of this T cell receptor (beta chain) is a study of regulatory T cells in long-lasting Graves disease. Time point denoted: persistent/refractory GD, antithyroid drugs over 5 years with positive TRAb. Generation of the TCR library employed RNA extracted from PBMCs. In germline, CDR1 is SGHTA, CDR2 FQGNSA. The CDR3 has 13 amino acids. A few counts support this clonotype. Its antigen remains unknown. A read error may account for a junction end that differs from germline. Overall study results and limits: Limited samples may have lowered accuracy. The study found persistent patients shared more public clonotypes (roughly 2,500) than new patients (about 880). Analysis covered peripheral blood alone, not thyroid tissue.

Combining iRepertoire HTBI primers with Arm-PCR of CDR3 regions, the authors built TCR beta libraries. Via MiXCR, TCRdb re-called the multiplex PCR reads, giving one row per CDR3 protein. The data show fewer than 550,000 distinct CDR3 sequences, around a fifth seen once. This TCR was recovered from a female donor with Graves disease. The source material was peripheral blood mononuclear cells (PBMCs), sampled when the disease was refractory, from a patient treated with antithyroid drugs. The rearrangement uses TRBV7-2 and TRBJ1-1, with no clear D. In DNA form, the CDR3 reads TGTGCCAGCAGCCTAGCGAGCGCCACTGAAGCTTTCTTT. Amino acids: CASSLASATEAFF.